Listed here are 28 T cell receptor beta chains from one sample, sequenced in a study of shared clonotypes between healthy human individuals. This table comes from immunoSEQ multiplex PCR, and its TCRdb copy is limited to in-frame clones, with some not included. The data contain about 2 million clones, around 95% of them singletons. What was sequenced was naive CD4+ T cells sorted from blood. Subset indicated: CD45RA+ positively selected. The receptors originated from a man between 18 and 35 years old in good health.

The CDR3: CASSPWIISNQPQHF. Written as DNA, the CDR3 is TGTGCCAGCAGTCCCTGGATCATTAGCAATCAGCCCCAGCATTTT. The genes are TRBV6-6 and TRBJ1-5, with no clear D. CDR3 length: 15 amino acids. Germline assignment: CDR1 MNHNY and CDR2 SVGAGI (reference sequence). V lost 5 bases and J lost 0, with 11 bases in between.

The chain couples TRBV4-2 to TRBJ2-7; D uncertain. V was shortened by 0 bases and J by 0 bases, with 18 bases between the two germline ends. Germline CDR1 and CDR2: LGHNA and YNFKEQ. CDR3 size: 18 residues. Here the CDR3 DNA reads TGTGCCAGCAGCCAAGATACAGAGTCCAACACCCTCTCCTACGAGCAGTACTTC. It translates to CASSQDTESNTLSYEQYF.

The chain uses TRBV28 and TRBJ1-1; D may be TRBD1 (5 bases). Germline loops: CDR1 MDHEN, CDR2 SYDVKM. V was cut by 6 bases and J by 3 bases, with 17 bases left in between. This CDR3 region has 15 residues. This CDR3 reads CASSWGGVGDTEAFF. CDR3 in DNA: TGTGCCAGCAGCTGGGGCGGGGTAGGCGACACTGAAGCTTTCTTT.

This chain uses TRBV4-1 with TRBJ2-2; 9 nucleotides agree with TRBD2. CDR3 length: 15 residues. J gave up 9 bases and V 1 base, and 6 bases lay outside the gene matches. CDR1 is MGHRA and CDR2 is YSYEKL in the germline V gene. CDR3 nucleotide sequence: TGCGCCAGCAGCCAAGTCCCCGGGACTAGCCGGGAGCTGTTTTTT. Translated: CASSQVPGTSRELFF.

This clone was detected only once. V and J are TRBV13 and TRBJ2-3; D not certain. The CDR3 is 13 amino acids. CDR1 PRHDT and CDR2 FYEKMQ come from the germline V gene (reference sequence). Trimming removed 5 bases at V and 6 bases at J, with 12 bases between. Here the CDR3 reads CASSPPLRDTQYF. CDR3 coding DNA: TGTGCCAGCAGCCCTCCCCTAAGGGATACGCAGTATTTT. Full variable domain (rest looked up from reference TRBV13 and TRBJ2-3): AAGVIQSPRHLIKEKRETATLKCYPIPRHDTVYWYQQGPGQDPQFLISFYEKMQSDKGSIPDRFSAQQFSDYHSELNMSSLELGDSALYFCASSPPLRDTQYFGPGTRLTVL.

Regarding this clone: This specimen includes other DNA sequences encoding the same CDR3. The chain recombines TRBV30 with TRBJ2-7; either TRBD1 or TRBD2 may fit D (5 bases each). The CDR3 has 12 residues. Germline values: CDR1 GTSNPN, CDR2 SVGIG (reference sequence). V was cut by 1 base and J by 2 bases, with 6 bases left in between. The CDR3 here is CAWSGGTYEQYF. In DNA form, the CDR3 reads TGTGCCTGGAGTGGGGGGACCTACGAGCAGTACTTC.

Worth noting for this clone: The same CDR3 also results from other DNA sequences found in this sample. V is TRBV28 and J is TRBJ2-1; the D is unclear. Germline CDR1 and CDR2: MDHEN and SYDVKM. V was pared by 2 bases and J by 3 bases, with 8 bases between. The CDR3 is 14 residues long. The CDR3 nucleotides read TGTGCCAGCAGTTTAAGGACGGGCTACAATGAGCAGTTCTTC. Encoded protein: CASSLRTGYNEQFF.

Notes on this clone: Distinct nucleotide sequences in the sample also encode this CDR3. The chain recombines TRBV11-2 with TRBJ2-2; no definite D call. CDR3 length: 14 amino acids. V lost 0 bases, J lost 4 bases, and 6 bases lay in between. Germline assignment: CDR1 SGHAT and CDR2 FQNNGV. CDR3 nucleotides: TGTGCCAGCAGCTTAGATCTAGGCACCGGGGAGCTGTTTTTT. This gives the protein CASSLDLGTGELFF.

This clone came up once. The chain recombines TRBV15 with TRBJ1-1, with no clear D. CDR1 and CDR2 from the germline V gene are LNHNV and YYDKDF (reference sequence). The CDR3 has 15 amino acids. Deletions cut 0 bases from V and 1 base from J, with 9 bases between. CDR3 nucleotides: TGTGCCACCAGCAGAGATAGCAGGTCGAACACTGAAGCTTTCTTT. Its protein product is CATSRDSRSNTEAFF.

The chain joins TRBV7-3 to TRBJ2-2; D is uncertain. CDR3 size: 15 residues. From germline, CDR1 is SGHTA and CDR2 FQGTGA. V lost 2 bases to trimming and J lost 7 bases, with 14 bases between them. The CDR3 reads CASSLSAQVGGELFF. CDR3 nucleotides: TGTGCCAGCAGCTTATCAGCGCAGGTTGGCGGGGAGCTGTTTTTT.

J is TRBJ1-4 and V is TRBV6-1; no clear D. V was trimmed by 8 bases and J by 6 bases, leaving 16 bases between them. Germline V gene data show CDR1 as MNHNS and CDR2 as SASEGT. This CDR3 region has 14 residues. The CDR3 reads CASLPPGHDEKLFF. The CDR3 DNA follows: TGTGCCAGCCTTCCTCCGGGTCACGATGAAAAACTGTTTTTT.

This chain joins TRBV18 and TRBJ1-3; maybe TRBD1 (5 bases). Trimming removed 3 bases from V and 2 bases from J, with 14 bases in between. Germline values: CDR1 KGHSH, CDR2 LQKENI. The length of the CDR3 is 16 residues. In DNA form, the CDR3 reads TGTGCCAGCTCACCGTATGGCGGGGCCGCTGGAAACACCATATATTTT. It is translated as CASSPYGGAAGNTIYF.

This sequence joins TRBV4-1 and TRBJ2-5; TRBD2 matches at 8 bases. Germline CDR1 reads MGHRA; CDR2 reads YSYEKL. The CDR3 has 14 amino acids. J was trimmed by 4 bases and V by 4 bases; bases with no gene match: 5. The CDR3 is CASSLTSAVETQYF. CDR3 DNA sequence: TGCGCCAGCAGCCTGACTAGCGCTGTAGAGACCCAGTACTTC.

This chain uses TRBV9 with TRBJ1-1, with D perhaps matching TRBD1 (6 bases). Trimming removed 6 bases from V and 6 bases from J, with 18 bases in between. This CDR3 has 14 amino acids. The germline V gene has CDR1 SGDLS and CDR2 YYNGEE. CDR3 nucleotides: TGTGCCAGCAACCCCCCGGCAGGGGATTCTGAAGCTTTCTTT. Translated, it gives CASNPPAGDSEAFF.

This rearrangement joins TRBV9 to TRBJ1-3; D remains ambiguous. CDR1 is SGDLS, CDR2 YYNGEE, per germline. The CDR3 runs 15 residues. With 4 bases removed from V and 4 bases from J, the gap between germline ends came to 15 bases. The CDR3 reads CASSPQSTGGNTIYF. The CDR3 DNA reads as TGTGCCAGCAGCCCCCAGTCCACGGGAGGAAACACCATATATTTT.

With respect to this clone: Other nucleotide sequences from this sample produce the same CDR3. This chain connects TRBV18 to TRBJ2-7, with a possible D match to TRBD1 (6 bases). Germline CDR1 KGHSH, CDR2 LQKENI. V was shortened by 3 bases and J by 2 bases, with 11 bases between the two germline ends. The CDR3 totals 14 residues. The CDR3 region has the DNA TGTGCCAGCTCACCGGCGACAGGAGCCTACGAGCAGTACTTC. This codes for CASSPATGAYEQYF.

The rearrangement links TRBV4-3 to TRBJ2-5, with TRBD1 as a possible D gene (6 bases). The V end was cut by 1 base, the J end by 1 base, with 13 bases between. The V gene's germline CDR1 is LGHNA and CDR2 YSLEER. CDR3 length: 16 amino acids. CDR3 DNA: TGCGCCAGCAGCCAAGGGGGGCGAGGCCCCCAAGAGACCCAGTACTTC. This gives the protein CASSQGGRGPQETQYF.

This rearrangement joins TRBV18 to TRBJ2-7; D remains ambiguous. V was shortened by 3 bases and J by 1 base, with 13 bases between the two germline ends. The germline gives CDR1 KGHSH, CDR2 LQKENI. The CDR3 covers 15 residues. The CDR3 DNA reads TGTGCCAGCTCACCGTCCCTTGGGAAATCCTACGAGCAGTACTTC. Encoded protein: CASSPSLGKSYEQYF. The whole variable domain, filled in from reference TRBV18 and TRBJ2-7, reads NAGVMQNPRHLVRRRGQEARLRCSPMKGHSHVYWYRQLPEEGLKFMVYLQKENIIDESGMPKERFSAEFPKEGPSILRIQQVVRGDSAAYFCASSPSLGKSYEQYFGPGTRLTVT.

The chain combines TRBV30 with TRBJ2-5; no firm D call. The V gene's germline CDR1 is GTSNPN and CDR2 SVGIG (reference sequence). The CDR3 has 13 amino acids. Trimming pared 2 bases from V and 1 base from J, leaving 8 bases between. CDR3: CAWSTVPQETQYF. As DNA, the CDR3 is TGTGCCTGGAGTACGGTTCCCCAAGAGACCCAGTACTTC.

The chain couples TRBV7-9 to TRBJ2-2, with D perhaps matching TRBD1 (6 bases). The CDR3 runs to 15 residues. CDR1 is SEHNR, CDR2 FQNEAQ, per germline (reference sequence). The V gene lost 4 bases and the J gene lost 5 bases, with 14 bases spanning the gap. CDR3 sequence reads: CASSSSGTPTGELFF. CDR3 DNA sequence: TGTGCCAGCAGCTCTTCCGGGACACCAACCGGGGAGCTGTTTTTT.

This chain uses TRBV6-5 with TRBJ2-5; D is unclear. Germline lookup yields CDR1 MNHEY and CDR2 SVGAGI. V was trimmed by 0 bases and J by 5 bases, leaving 4 bases between them. This CDR3 is 12 amino acids long. The CDR3 bases are TGTGCCAGCAGTTACTCCCAGGAGACCCAGTACTTC. Translating gives CASSYSQETQYF.

This rearrangement joins TRBV29-1 to TRBJ1-3; 7 bases match TRBD1. CDR1 is SQVTM, CDR2 ANQGSEA, per germline. The CDR3 covers 15 residues. V was clipped by 6 bases and J by 1 base; unmatched bases: 9. DNA of the CDR3: TGCAGCGTCGGATCGGACAGGAATTCTGGAAACACCATATATTTT. It specifies CSVGSDRNSGNTIYF. Drawing the rest from reference TRBV29-1 and TRBJ1-3, the complete variable domain is SAVISQKPSRDICQRGTSLTIQCQVDSQVTMMFWYRQQPGQSLTLIATANQGSEATYESGFVIDKFPISRPNLTFSTLTVSNMSPEDSSIYLCSVGSDRNSGNTIYFGEGSWLTVV.

The rearrangement uses TRBV9 and TRBJ2-7; D gene ambiguous. Germline CDR1 is SGDLS and CDR2 is YYNGEE. The CDR3 totals 13 residues. V dropped 5 bases and J dropped 3 bases, with 12 bases sitting between them. The CDR3 region is CASSRGEFYEQYF. CDR3 nucleotide sequence: TGTGCCAGCAGTCGAGGCGAGTTCTACGAGCAGTACTTC.

This sequence joins TRBV10-3 and TRBJ2-2; D not certain. This CDR3 is 13 amino acids long. V lost 4 bases, J lost 6 bases, and 9 bases lay in between. The germline gives CDR1 ENHRY, CDR2 SYGVKD. The CDR3 loop is CAISVGLAGELFF. The CDR3 coding sequence is TGTGCCATCAGTGTAGGGCTAGCCGGGGAGCTGTTTTTT.

Worth noting for this clone: This may come from a read error, since a much larger clone is one base off. V is TRBV5-5 and J is TRBJ2-1; TRBD1 matches at 8 bases. The CDR3 spans 12 residues. Germline-derived CDR1 and CDR2 are SGHKS and YYEKEE (reference sequence). The trim removed 3 bases at V and 7 bases at J, leaving 0 bases unmatched. CDR3 loop: CASSWTGNEQFF. CDR3 bases: TGTGCCAGCAGCTGGACAGGGAATGAGCAGTTCTTC.

The rearrangement uses TRBV5-4 and TRBJ2-7, with 7 positions matching TRBD2. CDR1 SGHNT and CDR2 YYREEE come from the germline V gene (reference sequence). After removal of 5 bases from V and 2 bases from J, the junction contained 7 bases not matched to a gene. The CDR3 contains 14 residues. CDR3 coding DNA: TGTGCCAGCAGTTGGGGGGGAGGCCCCTACGAGCAGTACTTC. Amino acids: CASSWGGGPYEQYF.

This chain uses TRBV29-1 with TRBJ2-2, with D possibly being TRBD1 or TRBD2 (5 bases each). The germline CDR1 and CDR2 sequences are SQVTM and ANQGSEA. The CDR3 totals 13 residues. V was trimmed by 3 bases and J by 4 bases, leaving 9 bases between them. The CDR3: CSVDRGVTGELFF. CDR3 nucleotide sequence: TGCAGCGTTGATAGAGGGGTCACCGGGGAGCTGTTTTTT.

Regarding this clone: This sample also contains other DNA sequences that code for the same CDR3. The rearrangement links TRBV6-1 to TRBJ1-1; D is uncertain. CDR3 length equals 13 residues. Trimming shortened V by 1 base and J by 1 base, and 4 bases separated the two germline ends. Germline V gene lookup returns CDR1 MNHNS and CDR2 SASEGT. Here the CDR3 reads CASSEVRNTEAFF. The DNA for the CDR3 is TGTGCCAGCAGTGAAGTAAGGAACACTGAAGCTTTCTTT.